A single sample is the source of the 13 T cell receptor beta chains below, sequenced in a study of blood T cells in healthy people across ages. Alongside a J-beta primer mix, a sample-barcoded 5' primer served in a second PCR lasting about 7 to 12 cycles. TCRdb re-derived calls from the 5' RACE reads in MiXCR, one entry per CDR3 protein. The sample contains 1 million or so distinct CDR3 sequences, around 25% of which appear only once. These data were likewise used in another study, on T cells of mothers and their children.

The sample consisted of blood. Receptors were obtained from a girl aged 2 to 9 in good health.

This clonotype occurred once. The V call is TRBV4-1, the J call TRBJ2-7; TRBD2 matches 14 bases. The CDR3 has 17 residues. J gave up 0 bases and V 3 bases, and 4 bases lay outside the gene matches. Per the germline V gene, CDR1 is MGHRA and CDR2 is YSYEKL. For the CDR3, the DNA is TGCGCCAGCAGCCAGCTGGGGACTAGCGGGAGCTCCTACGAGCAGTACTTC. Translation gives CASSQLGTSGSSYEQYF.

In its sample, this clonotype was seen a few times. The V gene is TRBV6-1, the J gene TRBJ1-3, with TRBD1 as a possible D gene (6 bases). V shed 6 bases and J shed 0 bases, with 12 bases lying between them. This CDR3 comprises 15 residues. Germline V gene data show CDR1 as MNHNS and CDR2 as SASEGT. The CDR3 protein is CASRRQVDSGNTIYF. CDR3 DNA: TGTGCCAGCAGAAGACAGGTAGACTCTGGAAACACCATATATTTT.

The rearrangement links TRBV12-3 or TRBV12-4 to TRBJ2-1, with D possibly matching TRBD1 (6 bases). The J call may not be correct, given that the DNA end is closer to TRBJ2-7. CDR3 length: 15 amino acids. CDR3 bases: TGTGCCAGCAGTTACAGGGTCCCGTCCTTCTACGAGCAGTACTTC. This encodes CASSYRVPSFYEQYF.

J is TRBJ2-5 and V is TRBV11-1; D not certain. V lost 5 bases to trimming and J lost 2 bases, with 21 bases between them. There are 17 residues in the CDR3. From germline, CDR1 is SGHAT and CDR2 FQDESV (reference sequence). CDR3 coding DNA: TGTGCCAGCAGCCACAACTTAGTGGGCTCGTCTCAAGAGACCCAGTACTTC. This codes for CASSHNLVGSSQETQYF. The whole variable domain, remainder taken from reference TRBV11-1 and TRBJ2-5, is EAEVAQSPRYKITEKSQAVAFWCDPISGHATLYWYRQILGQGPELLVQFQDESVVDDSQLPKDRFSAERLKGVDSTLKIQPAELGDSAMYLCASSHNLVGSSQETQYFGPGTRLLVL.

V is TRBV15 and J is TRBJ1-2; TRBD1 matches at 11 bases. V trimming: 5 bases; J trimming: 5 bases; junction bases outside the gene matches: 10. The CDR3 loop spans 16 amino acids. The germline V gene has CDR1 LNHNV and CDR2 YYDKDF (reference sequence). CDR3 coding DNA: TGTGCCACCAGCCCCCGGACAGGGGGCACCTCATATGGCTACACCTTC. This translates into CATSPRTGGTSYGYTF.

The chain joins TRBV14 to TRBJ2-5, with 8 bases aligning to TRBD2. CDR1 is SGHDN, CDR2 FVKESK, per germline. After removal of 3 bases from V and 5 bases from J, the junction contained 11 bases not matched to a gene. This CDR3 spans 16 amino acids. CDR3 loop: CASSQHPGLGLETQYF. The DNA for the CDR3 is TGTGCCAGCAGCCAGCACCCGGGACTAGGTCTCGAGACCCAGTACTTC.

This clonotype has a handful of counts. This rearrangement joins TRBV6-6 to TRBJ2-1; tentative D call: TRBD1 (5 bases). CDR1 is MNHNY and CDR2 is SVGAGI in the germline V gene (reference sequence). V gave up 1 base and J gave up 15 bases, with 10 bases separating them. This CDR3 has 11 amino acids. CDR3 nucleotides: TGTGCCAGCAGTTACTGGCAGGGTTGGTTCTTC. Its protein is CASSYWQGWFF.

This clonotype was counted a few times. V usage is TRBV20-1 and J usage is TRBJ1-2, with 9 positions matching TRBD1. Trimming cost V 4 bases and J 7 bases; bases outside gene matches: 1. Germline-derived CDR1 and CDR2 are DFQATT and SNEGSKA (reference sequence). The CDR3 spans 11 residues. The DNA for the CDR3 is TGCAGTGCTAAGACAGGGGGTGGCTACACCTTC. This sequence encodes CSAKTGGGYTF.

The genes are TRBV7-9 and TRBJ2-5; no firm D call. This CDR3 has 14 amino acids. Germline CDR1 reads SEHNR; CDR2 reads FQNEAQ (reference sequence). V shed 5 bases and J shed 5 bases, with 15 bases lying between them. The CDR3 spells CASSHNPARETQYF. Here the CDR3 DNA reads TGTGCCAGCAGCCATAATCCAGCCCGGGAGACCCAGTACTTC.

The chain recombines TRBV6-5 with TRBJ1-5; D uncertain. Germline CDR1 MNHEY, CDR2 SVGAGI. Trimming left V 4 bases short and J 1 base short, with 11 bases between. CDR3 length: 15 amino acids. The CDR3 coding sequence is TGTGCCAGCAGTTGGAGACACGGGAGCAATCAGCCCCAGCATTTT. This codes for CASSWRHGSNQPQHF.

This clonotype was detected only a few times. CDR3: CASSLEASSSYEQYF. The CDR3, as DNA: TGCGCCAGCAGCTTGGAAGCGTCTAGCTCCTACGAGCAGTACTTC. V and J are TRBV5-1 and TRBJ2-7, with D uncertain. Trimming removed 0 bases at V and 0 bases at J, with 10 bases between. The CDR3 runs 15 residues. Germline V CDR1 and CDR2: SGHRS, YFSETQ.

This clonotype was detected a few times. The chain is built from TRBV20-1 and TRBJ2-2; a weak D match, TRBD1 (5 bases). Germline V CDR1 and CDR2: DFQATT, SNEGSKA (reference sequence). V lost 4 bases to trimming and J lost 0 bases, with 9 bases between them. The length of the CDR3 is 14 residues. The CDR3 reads CSATRGPNTGELFF. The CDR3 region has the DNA TGCAGTGCTACAAGGGGTCCGAACACCGGGGAGCTGTTTTTT.

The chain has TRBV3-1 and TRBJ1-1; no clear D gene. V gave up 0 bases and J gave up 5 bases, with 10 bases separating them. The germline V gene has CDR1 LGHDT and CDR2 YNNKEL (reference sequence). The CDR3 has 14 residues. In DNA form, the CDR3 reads TGTGCCAGCAGCCAAGATGTGAGGGAGACTGAAGCTTTCTTT. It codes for CASSQDVRETEAFF.